This TCR beta chain was identified during a study of T cell responses to AZD1222 COVID-19 vaccine. General study points: Among the donors, most were white British and more were female, and clonal diversity was possibly underestimated. When two AZD1222 doses had been given, Spike-specific TCR breadth and depth rose. Repertoire sampling happened only post peak T cell response.

This CDR3 has 13 amino acids. CDR1 MNHEY and CDR2 SVGAGI come from the germline V gene. The V end was cut by 7 bases, the J end by 4 bases, with 8 bases between. This clone was counted a single time. Antigen unknown. The table came from immunoSEQ multiplex PCR; TCRdb's copy has only in-frame clones and leaves some out. The profile shows 55,000 to 85,000 clones, 84% of them singletons. The rearrangement joins TRBV6-5 to TRBJ2-6; D gene uncertain. Sequences were derived from peripheral blood, sampled on day 0 of AZD1222 vaccination. The TCR originated in an adult in good health. This CDR3 is CASKKTGANVLTF. For the CDR3, the DNA is TGTGCCAGCAAAAAGACAGGGGCCAACGTCCTGACTTTC.